A single sample gave rise to the 20 T cell receptor beta chains below, sequenced in a study of T cell responses to AZD1222 COVID-19 vaccine. This table comes from immunoSEQ multiplex PCR, and its TCRdb copy is limited to in-frame clones, with some not included. This repertoire shows 95,000 to 100,000 clones, around nine tenths found once; its top ten account for 1.3%. The source material was peripheral blood, sampled on day 0 of AZD1222 vaccination. These receptors all come from an adult in good health.

The chain combines TRBV4-2 with TRBJ1-5; 10 bases match TRBD1. J lost 2 bases, V lost 1 base, and 2 bases had no gene match. Looked up from germline, CDR1 is LGHNA and CDR2 is YNFKEQ. The CDR3 sequence is 16 residues long. The CDR3 DNA sequence: TGTGCCAGCAGCCAAGTCGGACAGGGGGGCAATCAGCCCCAGCATTTT. It is translated as CASSQVGQGGNQPQHF.

The chain is built from TRBV6-5 and TRBJ2-1; weak D call: TRBD2 (5 bases). This CDR3 has 15 residues. Trimming removed 5 bases at V and 7 bases at J, with 18 bases between. CDR1 and CDR2 (germline): MNHEY, SVGAGI. For the CDR3, the DNA is TGTGCCAGCAGTCCGGACTTAGGCCTCGGGAATGAGCAGTTCTTC. Its translation: CASSPDLGLGNEQFF.

The chain has TRBV19 and TRBJ2-3; no firm D call. Germline lookup yields CDR1 LNHDA and CDR2 SQIVND (reference sequence). This CDR3 region has 13 residues. V was cut by 10 bases and J by 3 bases, with 14 bases left in between. Here the CDR3 DNA reads TGTGCCATATCGCAGGCGCTGACAGATACGCAGTATTTT. It is translated as CAISQALTDTQYF.

The genes are TRBV6-2 or TRBV6-3 and TRBJ2-2; a possible D gene is TRBD2 (6 bases). Deletions cut 2 bases from V and 7 bases from J, with 8 bases between. Germline-derived CDR1 and CDR2 are MNHEY and SVGEGT. CDR3 length equals 13 residues. As DNA, the CDR3 is TGTGCCAGCAGTTACGGGGGGTTCGGGGAGCTGTTTTTT. It specifies CASSYGGFGELFF.

V and J are TRBV5-6 and TRBJ1-5; no clear D gene. The CDR3 totals 12 residues. Trimming pared 0 bases from V and 2 bases from J, leaving 0 bases between. CDR1 is SGHDT, CDR2 YYEEEE, per germline. The CDR3 protein is CASSLGNQPQHF. The CDR3 nucleotides are TGTGCCAGCAGCTTGGGCAATCAGCCCCAGCATTTT.

The genes are TRBV6-5 and TRBJ2-2; D is possibly TRBD2 (5 bases). CDR1 and CDR2 from the germline V gene are MNHEY and SVGAGI. The CDR3 contains 13 residues. V lost 6 bases to trimming and J lost 8 bases, with 13 bases between them. The CDR3 loop is CASRLGEFGELFF. The CDR3 nucleotides are TGTGCCAGCAGGCTGGGAGAGTTTGGGGAGCTGTTTTTT.

The chain is built from TRBV11-1 and TRBJ2-7; 7 bases agree with TRBD1. This CDR3 has 16 amino acids. After removal of 5 bases from V and 5 bases from J, the junction contained 15 bases not matched to a gene. Germline CDR1 and CDR2: SGHAT and FQDESV (reference sequence). CDR3 in DNA: TGTGCCAGCAGCAAAGTCCCGAGTGACAGGGTTAACGAGCAGTACTTC. As protein: CASSKVPSDRVNEQYF.

This clone came up once. The V call is TRBV29-1, the J call TRBJ2-1, with 8 bases lining up with TRBD1. The CDR3 loop spans 14 amino acids. CDR1 and CDR2 from the germline V gene are SQVTM and ANQGSEA. The V segment lost 7 bases and the J segment 7 bases; nucleotides outside the gene matches: 12. CDR3 bases: TGCAGCGCCAAGGGACAGGTTGGAGGGAATGAGCAGTTCTTC. It translates to CSAKGQVGGNEQFF.

This clone was observed a few times. The chain uses TRBV2 and TRBJ1-2; D may be TRBD1 (6 bases). V was shortened by 4 bases and J by 7 bases, with 16 bases between the two germline ends. The CDR3 consists of 14 residues. CDR1 and CDR2 from the germline V gene are SNHLY and FYNNEI. CDR3 sequence (DNA): TGTGCCAGCAGTGGAGTCCAGGGGTTGGCTGGCTACACCTTC. This codes for CASSGVQGLAGYTF. The full variable domain, with the rest looked up from reference TRBV2 and TRBJ1-2, is EPEVTQTPSHQVTQMGQEVILRCVPISNHLYFYWYRQILGQKVEFLVSFYNNEISEKSEIFDDQFSVERPDGSNFTLKIRSTKLEDSAMYFCASSGVQGLAGYTFGSGTRLTVV.

This chain connects TRBV15 to TRBJ1-3; D is ambiguous. The germline gives CDR1 LNHNV, CDR2 YYDKDF (reference sequence). The CDR3 runs 15 residues. Deletions cut 1 base from V and 4 bases from J, with 11 bases between. CDR3 region: CATSRGAADGNTIYF. The CDR3 nucleotides read TGTGCCACCAGCAGAGGGGCGGCGGACGGAAACACCATATATTTT. Combining the CDR3 with reference TRBV15 and TRBJ1-3 gives the whole variable domain DAMVIQNPRYQVTQFGKPVTLSCSQTLNHNVMYWYQQKSSQAPKLLFHYYDKDFNNEADTPDNFQSRRPNTSFCFLDIRSPGLGDTAMYLCATSRGAADGNTIYFGEGSWLTVV.

The gene calls are TRBV6-6 and TRBJ1-6; D call uncertain. The CDR3 loop spans 14 amino acids. V was trimmed by 2 bases and J by 7 bases, leaving 9 bases between them. The germline gives CDR1 MNHNY, CDR2 SVGAGI (reference sequence). Here the CDR3 DNA reads TGTGCCAGCAGTTACGGACTGGGGAATTCACCCCTCCACTTT. It yields the protein CASSYGLGNSPLHF.

The genes are TRBV5-1 and TRBJ1-1; D gene uncertain. Trimming left V 0 bases short and J 0 bases short, with 6 bases between. Germline V gene data show CDR1 as SGHRS and CDR2 as YFSETQ. The CDR3 covers 14 residues. In DNA form, the CDR3 reads TGCGCCAGCAGCTTGGATGTTATGAACACTGAAGCTTTCTTT. Translation gives CASSLDVMNTEAFF.

The chain recombines TRBV12-5 with TRBJ2-7, with 14 bases identical to TRBD2. V gave up 3 bases and J gave up 0 bases; unmatched junction bases: 13. CDR1 and CDR2 (germline): LGHNT, FRNRAP. The CDR3 has 20 amino acids. CDR3 protein: CASGFPPWGLAGAGSYEQYF. CDR3 bases: TGTGCTAGTGGTTTCCCTCCCTGGGGACTAGCGGGGGCCGGCTCCTACGAGCAGTACTTC.

This chain links TRBV4-2 with TRBJ1-6; TRBD1 matches 8 bases. The V and J ends lost 0 bases and 9 bases, in that order; junction bases with no gene match: 7. Per germline, CDR1 LGHNA and CDR2 YNFKEQ. There are 16 residues in the CDR3. For the CDR3, the DNA is TGTGCCAGCAGCCAAGAGGCCGACAGGGGCACTTCACCCCTCCACTTT. It specifies CASSQEADRGTSPLHF.

V gene TRBV6-5 combines with J gene TRBJ2-2; D ambiguous. The germline CDR1 and CDR2 sequences are MNHEY and SVGAGI. This CDR3 has 13 residues. Trimming removed 6 bases at V and 3 bases at J, with 8 bases between. The CDR3 protein is CASSQGYTGELFF. The CDR3 bases are TGTGCCAGCAGCCAAGGCTACACCGGGGAGCTGTTTTTT.

This sequence joins TRBV9 and TRBJ1-2, with D perhaps matching TRBD1 (6 bases). The ends were cut back, 3 bases at V and 3 bases at J, with 24 bases in the middle. Germline CDR1 SGDLS, CDR2 YYNGEE. This CDR3 has 18 amino acids. DNA of the CDR3: TGTGCCAGCAGCGCCGGATTTCGGACAGCCCGAAGCCACTATGGCTACACCTTC. Protein: CASSAGFRTARSHYGYTF.

The chain combines TRBV10-3 with TRBJ1-6; D may be TRBD1 (6 bases). Germline CDR1 is ENHRY and CDR2 is SYGVKD. There are 14 residues in the CDR3. Deletions cut 3 bases from V and 14 bases from J, with 17 bases between. The CDR3 loop is CAISESAGASTLHF. DNA of the CDR3: TGTGCCATCAGTGAATCGGCGGGGGCCTCCACCCTCCACTTT.

The CDR3 reads CASLPGYQETQYF. The CDR3 DNA sequence: TGTGCCAGCCTCCCGGGGTACCAAGAGACCCAGTACTTC. The V call is TRBV2, the J call TRBJ2-5; D may be TRBD2 (5 bases). The germline V and J ends were trimmed by 8 bases and 0 bases, with 10 bases remaining between them. CDR1 and CDR2 from the germline V gene are SNHLY and FYNNEI. This CDR3 is built from 13 residues.

This chain links TRBV19 with TRBJ2-3, with a possible D match to TRBD1 (6 bases). The CDR3 is made up of 14 amino acids. The V and J ends lost 5 bases and 2 bases respectively, with 11 bases between them. From germline, CDR1 is LNHDA and CDR2 SQIVND (reference sequence). Written as DNA, the CDR3 is TGTGCCAGTAGTCTCGGACAGCCCACAGATACGCAGTATTTT. It encodes CASSLGQPTDTQYF. The entire variable domain, with the rest obtained from reference TRBV19 and TRBJ2-3, is as follows: DGGITQSPKYLFRKEGQNVTLSCEQNLNHDAMYWYRQDPGQGLRLIYYSQIVNDFQKGDIAEGYSVSREKKESFPLTVTSAQKNPTAFYLCASSLGQPTDTQYFGPGTRLTVL.

CDR3 nucleotide sequence: TGTGCCAGCAGCTGGGGGACAGGCACCTACAATGAGCAGTTCTTC. Translating gives CASSWGTGTYNEQFF. V is TRBV5-6 and J is TRBJ2-1; 8 nucleotides match TRBD1. The germline gives CDR1 SGHDT, CDR2 YYEEEE. V shed 3 bases, J shed 2 bases, and the junction held 4 bases outside the gene matches. The CDR3 has 15 amino acids.